The T cell receptor beta chain under discussion was sequenced for a study of Ad26.COV2.S vaccination and SARS-CoV-2 variants. The germline CDR1 and CDR2 sequences are KGHDR and SFDVKD. The CDR3 covers 16 residues. Trimming cost V 2 bases and J 2 bases; bases outside gene matches: 5. Study-wide points: Total T cell responses, in the TCR breadth and depth analyses, may have been underestimated.

This clone is a singleton in its sample. Its antigen is as yet unknown. Assay used: immunoSEQ multiplex PCR; TCRdb lists only in-frame clones, some missing. The profile shows 300,000 to 400,000 clones, more than 75% of them singletons. Described treatment: 19 received Ad26.COV2.S at low or high dose, single or two shots; a few received placebo; per-sample allocation not given. All samples were drawn on day 63, counting from the first vaccine or placebo injection. Material: peripheral blood, obtained in a trial of Ad26.COV2.S vaccine versus placebo. The chain carries TRBV24-1 and TRBJ2-1, with 7 bases that match TRBD2. This receptor was obtained from a person between 18 and 60 years old who received the Ad26.COV2.S COVID-19 vaccine or a placebo. The CDR3 DNA is TGTGCCACCAGTGATTCCGGGGGGACGACCTACAATGAGCAGTTCTTC. It translates to CATSDSGGTTYNEQFF.